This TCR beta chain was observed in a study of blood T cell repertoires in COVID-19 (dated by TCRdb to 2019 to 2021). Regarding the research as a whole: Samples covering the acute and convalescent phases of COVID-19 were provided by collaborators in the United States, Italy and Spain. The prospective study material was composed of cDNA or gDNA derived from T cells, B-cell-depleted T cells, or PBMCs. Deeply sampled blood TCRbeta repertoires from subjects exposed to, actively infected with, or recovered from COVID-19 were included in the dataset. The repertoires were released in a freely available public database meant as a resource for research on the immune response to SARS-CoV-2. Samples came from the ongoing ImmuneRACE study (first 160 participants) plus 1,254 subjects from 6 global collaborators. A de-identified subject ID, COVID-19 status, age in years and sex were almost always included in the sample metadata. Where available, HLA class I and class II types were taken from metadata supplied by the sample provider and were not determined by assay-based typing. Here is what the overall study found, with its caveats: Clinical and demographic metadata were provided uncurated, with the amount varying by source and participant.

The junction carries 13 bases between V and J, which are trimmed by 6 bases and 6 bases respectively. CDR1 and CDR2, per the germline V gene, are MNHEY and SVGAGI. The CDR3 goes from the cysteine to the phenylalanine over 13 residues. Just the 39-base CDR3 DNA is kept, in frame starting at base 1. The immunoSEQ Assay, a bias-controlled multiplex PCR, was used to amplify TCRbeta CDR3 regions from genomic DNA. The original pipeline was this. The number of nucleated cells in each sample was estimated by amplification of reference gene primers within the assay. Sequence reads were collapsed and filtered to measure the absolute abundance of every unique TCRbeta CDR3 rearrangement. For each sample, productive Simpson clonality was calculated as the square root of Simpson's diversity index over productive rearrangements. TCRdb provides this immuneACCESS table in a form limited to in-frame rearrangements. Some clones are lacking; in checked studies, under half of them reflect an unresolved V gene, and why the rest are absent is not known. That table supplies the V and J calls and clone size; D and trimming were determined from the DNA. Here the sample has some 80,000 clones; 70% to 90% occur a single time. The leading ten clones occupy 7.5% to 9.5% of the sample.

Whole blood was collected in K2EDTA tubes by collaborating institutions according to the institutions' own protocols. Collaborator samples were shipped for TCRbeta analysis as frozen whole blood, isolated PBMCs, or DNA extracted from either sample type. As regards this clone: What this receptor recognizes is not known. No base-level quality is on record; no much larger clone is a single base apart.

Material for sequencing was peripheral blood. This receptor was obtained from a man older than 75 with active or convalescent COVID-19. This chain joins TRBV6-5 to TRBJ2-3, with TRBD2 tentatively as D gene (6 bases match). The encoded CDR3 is CASRDLAGDTQYF. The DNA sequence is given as TGTGCCAGCAGGGACCTTGCGGGGGATACGCAGTATTTT.